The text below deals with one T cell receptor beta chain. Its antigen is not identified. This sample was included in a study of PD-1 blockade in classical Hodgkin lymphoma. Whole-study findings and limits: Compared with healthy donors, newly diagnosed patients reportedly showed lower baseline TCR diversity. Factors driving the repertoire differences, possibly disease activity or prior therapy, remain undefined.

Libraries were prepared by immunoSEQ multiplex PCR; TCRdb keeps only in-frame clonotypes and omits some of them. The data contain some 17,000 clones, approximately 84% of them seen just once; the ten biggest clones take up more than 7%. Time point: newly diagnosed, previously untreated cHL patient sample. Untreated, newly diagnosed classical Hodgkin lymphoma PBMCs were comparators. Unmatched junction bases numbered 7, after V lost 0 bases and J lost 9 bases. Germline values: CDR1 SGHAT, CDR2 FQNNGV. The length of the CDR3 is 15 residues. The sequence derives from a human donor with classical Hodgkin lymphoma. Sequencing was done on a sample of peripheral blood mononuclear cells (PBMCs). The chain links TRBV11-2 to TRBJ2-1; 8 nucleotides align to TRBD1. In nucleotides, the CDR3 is TGTGCCAGCAGCTTAGATTTAACAGGGGGGATTGAGCAGTTCTTC. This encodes CASSLDLTGGIEQFF.